Listed below are T cell receptor beta chains from one sample, sequenced in a study of cytomegalovirus exposure and HLA in healthy donors. The table came from immunoSEQ multiplex PCR; TCRdb's copy has only in-frame clones and leaves some out. The table lists over 90,000 clones, less than 90% of them singletons. Specimen: PBMCs. Receptors originate from a man aged 35 to 55 in good health and CMV-seronegative. The CDR3 runs from the conserved cysteine through the conserved F or W. A D gene is named only where the DNA matches it firmly. Only some rows state a clone size, as once, few, many or a class for expanded clones.

V	size	J	D	CDR3	DNA
TRBV5-1	NA	TRBJ1-4	TRBD1	CASSAGSGGFFTEKLFF	TGCGCCAGCAGCGCTGGGTCAGGGGGCTTTTTTACCGAAAAACTGTTTTTT
TRBV6-5	NA	TRBJ2-7	TRBD1	CASSPRQGSSYEQYF	TGTGCCAGCAGCCCACGACAGGGGAGCTCCTACGAGCAGTACTTC
TRBV7-9	NA	TRBJ1-1	NA	CASSLRESSEAFF	TGTGCCAGCAGCTTACGGGAGTCCTCTGAAGCTTTCTTT
TRBV4-2	NA	TRBJ2-1	TRBD2	CASSQVGSGGYNEQFF	TGTGCCAGCAGCCAAGTGGGTAGCGGGGGTTACAATGAGCAGTTCTTC
TRBV5-1	NA	TRBJ2-3	TRBD2	CASSLEVAGGEGDTQYF	TGCGCCAGCAGCTTGGAAGTAGCGGGGGGGGAAGGAGATACGCAGTATTTT
TRBV12-5	NA	TRBJ2-3	TRBD1	CASGPGQGGSDTQYF	TGTGCTAGTGGTCCGGGACAGGGGGGCTCAGATACGCAGTATTTT
TRBV13	NA	TRBJ2-2	NA	CASSLGLLNTGELFF	TGTGCCAGCAGCTTAGGACTTTTGAACACCGGGGAGCTGTTTTTT
TRBV18	NA	TRBJ2-2	TRBD1	CASSPLKGATGELFF	TGTGCCAGCTCACCATTAAAGGGGGCGACCGGGGAGCTGTTTTTT
TRBV7-2	NA	TRBJ2-7	NA	CASSLLYEQYF	TGTGCCAGCAGCTTATTATACGAGCAGTACTTC
TRBV6-1	NA	TRBJ1-5	NA	CASSEKSSNQPQHF	TGTGCCAGCAGTGAAAAGAGTAGCAATCAGCCCCAGCATTTT
TRBV7-9	once	TRBJ1-6	TRBD1	CASSPGTGDNSPLHF	TGTGCCAGCAGCCCAGGGACAGGAGATAATTCACCCCTCCACTTT
TRBV7-9	NA	TRBJ2-7	NA	CSSSQTRHEQYF	TGTTCCAGCAGCCAGACGAGGCACGAGCAGTACTTC
TRBV6-1	few	TRBJ2-5	NA	CASTTIPQETQYF	TGTGCCAGCACCACAATACCTCAAGAGACCCAGTACTTC
TRBV7-6	NA	TRBJ1-4	NA	CASTSQGGGGKLFF	TGTGCCAGCACCTCTCAGGGAGGGGGGGGCAAACTGTTTTTT
TRBV11-2	NA	TRBJ2-7	TRBD2	CASSLGGTGNREQYF	TGTGCCAGCAGCTTGGGGGGGACGGGCAATCGAGAGCAGTACTTC
TRBV12-5	NA	TRBJ2-2	NA	CASGLGHTGELFF	TGTGCTAGTGGTTTGGGGCACACCGGGGAGCTGTTTTTT
TRBV2	NA	TRBJ2-1	NA	CASSERRDLKFF	TGTGCCAGCAGTGAACGCCGCGATTTGAAGTTCTTC
TRBV29-1	few	TRBJ2-7	TRBD2	CSVGSSGVYEQYF	TGCAGCGTTGGTTCTAGCGGTGTCTACGAGCAGTACTTC